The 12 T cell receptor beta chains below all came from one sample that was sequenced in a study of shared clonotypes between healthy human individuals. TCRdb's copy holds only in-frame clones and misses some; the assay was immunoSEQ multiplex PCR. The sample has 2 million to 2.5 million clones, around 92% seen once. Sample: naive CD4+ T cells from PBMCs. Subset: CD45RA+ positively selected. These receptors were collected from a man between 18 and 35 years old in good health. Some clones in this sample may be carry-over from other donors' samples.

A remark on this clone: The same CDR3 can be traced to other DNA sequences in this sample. The CDR3 reads CASSDRGSGANVLTF. The CDR3 DNA sequence: TGTGCCAGCAGCGACAGGGGCTCTGGGGCCAACGTCCTGACTTTC. This sequence joins TRBV9 and TRBJ2-6, with 7 positions matching TRBD1. After removal of 3 bases from V and 0 bases from J, the junction contained 0 bases not matched to a gene. This CDR3 comprises 15 residues. Germline CDR1 and CDR2: SGDLS and YYNGEE. Drawing the rest from reference TRBV9 and TRBJ2-6, the complete variable domain is DSGVTQTPKHLITATGQRVTLRCSPRSGDLSVYWYQQSLDQGLQFLIQYYNGEERAKGNILERFSAQQFPDLHSELNLSSLELGDSALYFCASSDRGSGANVLTFGAGSRLTVL.

CDR3 amino acids: CASSSQGRSQPQHF. The CDR3 DNA reads TGTGCCAGCAGTAGCCAGGGGAGAAGTCAGCCCCAGCATTTT. The gene calls are TRBV6-1 and TRBJ1-5, with D possibly matching TRBD1 (6 bases). CDR1 and CDR2 (germline): MNHNS, SASEGT. The CDR3 totals 14 residues. V dropped 5 bases and J dropped 6 bases, with 14 bases sitting between them.

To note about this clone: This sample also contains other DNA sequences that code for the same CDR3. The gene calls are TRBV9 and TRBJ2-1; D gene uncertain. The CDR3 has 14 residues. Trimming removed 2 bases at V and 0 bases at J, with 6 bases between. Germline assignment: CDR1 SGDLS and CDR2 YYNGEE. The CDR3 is CASSVSSSYNEQFF. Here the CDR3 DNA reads TGTGCCAGCAGCGTGAGTAGCTCCTACAATGAGCAGTTCTTC.

In DNA, the CDR3 is TGTGCCAGCTCACCACAGAGTTGGAATGAAAAACTGTTTTTT. It encodes CASSPQSWNEKLFF. The chain links TRBV18 to TRBJ1-4, with D unresolved. The V and J ends lost 1 base and 5 bases respectively, with 8 bases between them. This CDR3 contains 14 residues. The germline V gene has CDR1 KGHSH and CDR2 LQKENI. Full variable domain (rest looked up from reference TRBV18 and TRBJ1-4): NAGVMQNPRHLVRRRGQEARLRCSPMKGHSHVYWYRQLPEEGLKFMVYLQKENIIDESGMPKERFSAEFPKEGPSILRIQQVVRGDSAAYFCASSPQSWNEKLFFGSGTQLSVL.

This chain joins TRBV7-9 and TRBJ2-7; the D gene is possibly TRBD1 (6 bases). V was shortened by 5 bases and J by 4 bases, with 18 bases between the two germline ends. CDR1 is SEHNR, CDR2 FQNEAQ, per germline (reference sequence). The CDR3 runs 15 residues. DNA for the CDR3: TGTGCCAGCAGCCCCTGGGACATCGGATCTTACGAGCAGTACTTC. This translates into CASSPWDIGSYEQYF.

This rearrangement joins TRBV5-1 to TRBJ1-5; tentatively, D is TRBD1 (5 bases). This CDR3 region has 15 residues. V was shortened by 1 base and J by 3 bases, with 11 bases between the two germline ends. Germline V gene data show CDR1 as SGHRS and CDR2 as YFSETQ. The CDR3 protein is CASSLIAGSNQPQHF. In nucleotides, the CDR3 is TGCGCCAGCAGCTTGATTGCAGGGTCCAATCAGCCCCAGCATTTT.

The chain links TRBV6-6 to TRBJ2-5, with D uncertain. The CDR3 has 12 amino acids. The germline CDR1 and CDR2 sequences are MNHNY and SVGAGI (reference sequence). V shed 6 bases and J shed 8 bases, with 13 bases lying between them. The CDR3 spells CASSPGRDTQYF. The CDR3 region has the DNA TGTGCCAGCAGCCCCGGTCGAGACACCCAGTACTTC.

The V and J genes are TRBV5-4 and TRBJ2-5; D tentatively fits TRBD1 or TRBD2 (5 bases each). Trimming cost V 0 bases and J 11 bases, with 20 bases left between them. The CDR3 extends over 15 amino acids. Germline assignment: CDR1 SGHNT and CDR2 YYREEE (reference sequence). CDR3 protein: CASSLVPRGEIQQYF. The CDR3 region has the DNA TGTGCCAGCAGCTTGGTACCTAGGGGAGAGATTCAACAGTACTTC.

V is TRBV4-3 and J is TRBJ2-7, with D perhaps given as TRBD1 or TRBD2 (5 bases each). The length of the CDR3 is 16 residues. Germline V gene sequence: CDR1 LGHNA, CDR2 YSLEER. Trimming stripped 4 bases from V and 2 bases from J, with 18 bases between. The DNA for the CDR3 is TGCGCCAGCAGCCGAGAGTTCCGGGACCCAACCTACGAGCAGTACTTC. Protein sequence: CASSREFRDPTYEQYF.

The CDR3 DNA follows: TGCGCCAGCAGCCGCCCAGCCACAACTAATGAAAAACTGTTTTTT. Translated, it gives CASSRPATTNEKLFF. The chain employs TRBV4-1 and TRBJ1-4; unclear D gene. The CDR3 runs to 15 residues. The germline V gene encodes CDR1 MGHRA and CDR2 YSYEKL. V was trimmed by 4 bases and J by 0 bases, leaving 9 bases between them.

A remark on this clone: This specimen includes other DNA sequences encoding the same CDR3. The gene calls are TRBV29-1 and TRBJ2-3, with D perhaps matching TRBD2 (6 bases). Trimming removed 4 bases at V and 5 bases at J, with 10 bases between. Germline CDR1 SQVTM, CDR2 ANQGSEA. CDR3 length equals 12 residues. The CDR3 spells CSVAGGRDTQYF. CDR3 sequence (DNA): TGCAGCGTTGCCGGGGGAAGAGATACGCAGTATTTT.

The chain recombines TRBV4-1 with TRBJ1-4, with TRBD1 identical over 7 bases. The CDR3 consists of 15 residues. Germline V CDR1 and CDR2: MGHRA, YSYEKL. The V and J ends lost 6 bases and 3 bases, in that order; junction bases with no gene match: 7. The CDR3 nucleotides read TGCGCCAGCAGAGCCGAGGGGACAGCTAATGAAAAACTGTTTTTT. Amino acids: CASRAEGTANEKLFF.